The 12 T cell receptor beta chains in this list originate from one sample, sequenced in a study of T cells in Graves' hyperthyroidism and ophthalmopathy. Researchers took RNA transcripts and amplified the TCR beta CDR3 regions from them. The primer set for the first-round RT-PCR of the TCR CDR3 was HTBI. TCRdb re-called the multiplex PCR reads through MiXCR, storing one row per CDR3 protein. The repertoire consists of roughly 600,000 distinct CDR3 sequences, with about 14% occurring once and the leading ten covering approximately 12%. Sequenced material: blood. These receptors all come from a woman aged 45-65 years with Graves' ophthalmopathy.

The CDR3 nucleotides read TGTGCCACCAGTGACCAGGCGACTAGCGGGGATGAGCAGTTCTTC. This encodes CATSDQATSGDEQFF. The chain recombines TRBV24-1 with TRBJ2-1; 11 positions agree with TRBD2. Germline V gene sequence: CDR1 KGHDR, CDR2 SFDVKD. V shed 4 bases and J 8 bases; nucleotides not matched to a gene: 6. The CDR3 extends over 15 amino acids.

This clonotype came up many times. This rearrangement joins TRBV2 to TRBJ2-5; 7 bases are a match to TRBD2. Trimming cost V 4 bases and J 9 bases; bases outside gene matches: 14. The germline CDR1 and CDR2 sequences are SNHLY and FYNNEI. The CDR3 runs to 15 residues. CDR3 in amino acids: CASSAGREAIVSQYF. The CDR3, as DNA: TGTGCCAGCAGTGCCGGCCGGGAGGCTATAGTTTCCCAGTACTTC.

This clonotype has only a few counts. The chain combines TRBV12-3 or TRBV12-4 with TRBJ1-6; D might be TRBD1 (6 bases). Trimming cost V 6 bases and J 7 bases, with 13 bases left between them. This CDR3 is built from 14 residues. CDR3 residues: CASSTLRGNSPLHF. The CDR3 coding sequence is TGTGCCAGCAGCACGCTAAGGGGGAATTCACCCCTCCACTTT.

The CDR3 region has the DNA TGTGCCAGCAGCCCCCCGGGACAGGGGACCGAGCAGTACTTC. Amino acid sequence: CASSPPGQGTEQYF. V gene TRBV7-9 combines with J gene TRBJ2-7; 10 positions match TRBD1. The CDR3 length is 14 residues. Germline CDR1 and CDR2: SEHNR and FQNEAQ (reference sequence). Trimming took 5 bases from V and 6 from J; bases not matched to a gene: 7.

The V gene is TRBV24-1, the J gene TRBJ1-2; 10 nucleotides line up with TRBD1. V was clipped by 4 bases and J by 6 bases; unmatched bases: 7. Per germline, CDR1 KGHDR and CDR2 SFDVKD. The CDR3 loop spans 15 amino acids. CDR3 in amino acids: CATSDPSGTGDGYTF. The CDR3 nucleotides are TGTGCCACCAGTGACCCTTCCGGGACAGGGGATGGCTACACCTTC.

The table lists this clonotype with many counts. The chain is built from TRBV6-2 or TRBV6-3 and TRBJ2-1; D gene ambiguous. V was clipped by 4 bases and J by 0 bases, with 13 bases between them. The germline gives CDR1 MNHEY, CDR2 SVGEGT. The CDR3 runs 16 residues. The CDR3 loop is CASSSLGTGSYNEQFF. CDR3 DNA sequence: TGTGCCAGCAGTTCCCTAGGAACGGGCTCCTACAATGAGCAGTTCTTC.

The sample holds many counts of this clonotype. The chain employs TRBV20-1 and TRBJ1-2, with 7 bases fitting TRBD1. V was pared by 3 bases and J by 4 bases, with 2 bases of the junction left unmatched. The CDR3 totals 12 residues. Germline V gene data show CDR1 as DFQATT and CDR2 as SNEGSKA (reference sequence). The CDR3 region is CSARGQSYGYTF. In DNA, the CDR3 is TGCAGTGCTAGGGGACAGTCCTATGGCTACACCTTC.

This clonotype was seen repeatedly, ten times or more. This chain joins TRBV7-3 and TRBJ2-7; D remains unclear. Trimming cost V 0 bases and J 0 bases, with 6 bases left between them. Germline loops: CDR1 SGHTA, CDR2 FQGTGA. This CDR3 comprises 14 residues. The CDR3: CASSLTSDSYEQYF. CDR3 coding DNA: TGTGCCAGCAGCTTAACGAGCGACTCCTACGAGCAGTACTTC.

This clonotype was observed many times. The gene calls are TRBV10-3 and TRBJ2-7; 7 bases are a match to TRBD1. Trimming removed 11 bases from V and 2 bases from J; junction bases left unmatched: 12. CDR3 length: 14 residues. In germline, CDR1 is ENHRY, CDR2 SYGVKD. CDR3 in amino acids: CAAEPGQPPYEQYF. CDR3 in DNA: TGTGCCGCGGAGCCGGGACAGCCTCCCTACGAGCAGTACTTC.

This clonotype occurred many times. The chain employs TRBV28 and TRBJ1-5; D uncertain. The germline CDR1 and CDR2 sequences are MDHEN and SYDVKM. V lost 6 bases, J lost 3 bases, and 18 bases lay in between. The length of the CDR3 is 16 residues. The CDR3 bases are TGTGCCAGCAGAGTCCTCCTAGGCAGCCCCAATCAGCCCCAGCATTTT. Translated, it gives CASRVLLGSPNQPQHF.

This rearrangement joins TRBV13 to TRBJ2-7; D is uncertain. The CDR3 spans 14 residues. The germline V gene has CDR1 PRHDT and CDR2 FYEKMQ (reference sequence). Trimming left V 0 bases short and J 5 bases short, with 11 bases between. The CDR3 DNA reads as TGTGCCAGCAGCTTAGGTCGCAGGTCGGACGAGCAGTACTTC. It is translated as CASSLGRRSDEQYF. The whole variable domain, filled in from reference TRBV13 and TRBJ2-7, reads AAGVIQSPRHLIKEKRETATLKCYPIPRHDTVYWYQQGPGQDPQFLISFYEKMQSDKGSIPDRFSAQQFSDYHSELNMSSLELGDSALYFCASSLGRRSDEQYFGPGTRLTVT.

This clonotype was observed many times. The chain combines TRBV28 with TRBJ1-5; the match to TRBD1 covers 8 bases. The V segment lost 0 bases and the J segment 5 bases; nucleotides outside the gene matches: 6. The length of the CDR3 is 16 residues. Looked up from germline, CDR1 is MDHEN and CDR2 is SYDVKM. The CDR3 DNA follows: TGTGCCAGCAGTTTATGGGCCGACAGGGGTGATCAGCCCCAGCATTTT. Translated, it gives CASSLWADRGDQPQHF.